The 19 T cell receptor beta chains reported below all come from one sample, sequenced in a study of CD8 T cells in ankylosing spondylitis. What these receptors recognize is not known. TCRdb re-derived calls from the 5' RACE reads in MiXCR, one entry per CDR3 protein. The top ten hold around 6.8% of the sample, which has about 540,000 distinct CDR3 sequences, 9.5% to 15% seen once. Regarding the study as a whole: One TCR beta motif, made up of about 8 highly homologous variants, appeared characteristic of ankylosing spondylitis blood.

Sequences were obtained from blood, either unsorted or a sorted T cell fraction (not recorded which). These receptors were obtained from a male donor with ankylosing spondylitis.

This clonotype was seen more than once but under ten times. This chain links TRBV6-2 or TRBV6-3 with TRBJ2-1, with 8 positions matching TRBD1. V shed 6 bases, J shed 3 bases, and the junction held 7 bases outside the gene matches. CDR1 is MNHEY and CDR2 is SVGEGT in the germline V gene. This CDR3 contains 15 residues. CDR3 in DNA: TGTGCCAGCAGCCAAGGACAGGGTCGCTACAATGAGCAGTTCTTC. This codes for CASSQGQGRYNEQFF.

This clonotype was seen at least ten times. The chain carries TRBV12-3 or TRBV12-4 and TRBJ1-6; possible D gene TRBD1, 6 bases. This CDR3 is 15 amino acids long. V lost 6 bases, J lost 7 bases, and 16 bases lay in between. In nucleotides, the CDR3 is TGTGCCAGCAGACCCGCCGGACAGAACAATTCACCCCTCCACTTT. Translating gives CASRPAGQNNSPLHF.

This clonotype occurred a few times. This chain connects TRBV6-1 to TRBJ2-3, with TRBD2 identical over 11 bases. V lost 11 bases to trimming and J lost 5 bases; unmatched junction nucleotides: 6. This CDR3 spans 13 amino acids. Germline V gene sequence: CDR1 MNHNS, CDR2 SASEGT. The CDR3 loop is CAGRGTSGDTQYF. The CDR3 coding sequence is TGTGCCGGGAGGGGGACTAGCGGAGATACGCAGTATTTT.

The table lists this clonotype with many counts. The chain recombines TRBV7-2 with TRBJ2-2; D is uncertain. The CDR3 contains 14 residues. V was pared by 5 bases and J by 4 bases, with 11 bases between. CDR1 and CDR2 from the germline V gene are SGHTA and FQGNSA. The CDR3 bases are TGTGCCAGCAGCCCAGGACCAGTCACCGGGGAGCTGTTTTTT. Translated: CASSPGPVTGELFF.

The chain recombines TRBV7-2 with TRBJ2-2; D gene unclear. This CDR3 comprises 15 residues. From germline, CDR1 is SGHTA and CDR2 FQGNSA. V lost 2 bases, J lost 0 bases, and 7 bases lay in between. The CDR3 DNA follows: TGTGCCAGCAGCTTAAATCCTGCGAACACCGGGGAGCTGTTTTTT. It codes for CASSLNPANTGELFF.

This clonotype was picked up many times. The CDR3 nucleotides read TGCAGTGCTAGAGATGGGGCGTCCAATGAAAAACTGTTTTTT. Its translation: CSARDGASNEKLFF. The J gene is TRBJ1-4, the V gene TRBV20-1; possibly TRBD1 for D (5 bases). V was shortened by 0 bases and J by 5 bases, with 10 bases between the two germline ends. In germline, CDR1 is DFQATT, CDR2 SNEGSKA (reference sequence). The CDR3 totals 14 residues.

The chain couples TRBV20-1 to TRBJ2-3, with D tentatively TRBD1 or TRBD2 (6 bases each). CDR1 and CDR2 (germline): DFQATT, SNEGSKA (reference sequence). The CDR3 spans 14 residues. V lost 7 bases to trimming and J lost 5 bases, with 19 bases between them. In DNA form, the CDR3 reads TGCAGTGTCGGCCGGGACACGGAGGGAGATACGCAGTATTTT. Translation gives CSVGRDTEGDTQYF.

This clonotype was detected only a few times. The chain employs TRBV2 and TRBJ1-1; D is unclear. V was clipped by 8 bases and J by 3 bases, with 13 bases between them. CDR1 is SNHLY and CDR2 is FYNNEI in the germline V gene. CDR3 size: 13 residues. The CDR3 bases are TGTGCCAGCGCGACCGAACGGGACACTGAAGCTTTCTTT. Protein: CASATERDTEAFF.

The chain recombines TRBV5-1 with TRBJ2-7, with D possibly TRBD1 on 5 matching bases. The CDR3 is 13 residues long. Trimming shortened V by 1 base and J by 5 bases, and 10 bases separated the two germline ends. Germline lookup yields CDR1 SGHRS and CDR2 YFSETQ. The CDR3 DNA sequence: TGCGCCAGCAGCTTGAAAGGGGCAAACGAGCAGTACTTC. This codes for CASSLKGANEQYF.

The sample holds a few counts of this clonotype. The chain combines TRBV18 with TRBJ2-3, with 11 nucleotides matching TRBD2. CDR1 KGHSH and CDR2 LQKENI come from the germline V gene. Germline trimming cut 3 bases from V and 3 bases from J; bases unmatched to any gene: 5. The CDR3 runs to 16 residues. CDR3 nucleotide sequence: TGTGCCAGCTCACCCCCGACTAGCGGGAAGACAGATACGCAGTATTTT. This translates into CASSPPTSGKTDTQYF.

In its sample, this clonotype was seen many times. The V gene is TRBV4-1, the J gene TRBJ1-4; perhaps TRBD1 as D (5 bases). The CDR3 contains 14 residues. Per germline, CDR1 MGHRA and CDR2 YSYEKL. Trimming left V 2 bases short and J 8 bases short, with 12 bases between. The DNA for the CDR3 is TGCGCCAGCAGCCAATCGGGGGTTGGAGAAAAACTGTTTTTT. This translates into CASSQSGVGEKLFF.

CDR3 sequence: CATSGQGPGYTF. The CDR3 DNA follows: TGTGCCACCAGTGGTCAGGGACCAGGCTACACCTTC. The rearrangement uses TRBV24-1 and TRBJ1-2; D is perhaps TRBD1 (5 bases). The germline V and J ends were trimmed by 5 bases and 8 bases, with 11 bases remaining between them. CDR1 is KGHDR, CDR2 SFDVKD, per germline. The CDR3 extends over 12 amino acids.

V and J are TRBV6-1 and TRBJ2-5; D is undetermined. V lost 2 bases, J lost 5 bases, and 9 bases lay in between. This CDR3 has 13 residues. CDR1 and CDR2 from the germline V gene are MNHNS and SASEGT. The CDR3 nucleotides read TGTGCCAGCAGTGAAACCGGAGCGGAGACCCAGTACTTC. Translation: CASSETGAETQYF.

The genes are TRBV5-1 and TRBJ2-5; maybe TRBD1 (6 bases). This CDR3 is built from 16 residues. CDR1 SGHRS and CDR2 YFSETQ come from the germline V gene. The ends were cut back, 4 bases at V and 4 bases at J, with 20 bases in the middle. The CDR3 protein is CASSHYRAASGETQYF. CDR3 nucleotide sequence: TGCGCCAGCAGCCATTACAGGGCGGCCAGCGGAGAGACCCAGTACTTC. The whole variable domain, remainder taken from reference TRBV5-1 and TRBJ2-5, is KAGVTQTPRYLIKTRGQQVTLSCSPISGHRSVSWYQQTPGQGLQFLFEYFSETQRNKGNFPGRFSGRQFSNSRSEMNVSTLELGDSALYLCASSHYRAASGETQYFGPGTRLLVL.

V usage is TRBV19 and J usage is TRBJ2-7; 7 bases fit TRBD1. Germline V gene lookup returns CDR1 LNHDA and CDR2 SQIVND (reference sequence). Germline trimming cut 5 bases from V and 0 bases from J; bases unmatched to any gene: 4. The CDR3 covers 14 residues. CDR3 sequence (DNA): TGTGCCAGTAGTGGGACAGTGAGCTCCTACGAGCAGTACTTC. Translated, it gives CASSGTVSSYEQYF.

The chain joins TRBV28 to TRBJ1-2; 7 nucleotides line up with TRBD1. The CDR3 has 13 residues. CDR1 is MDHEN and CDR2 is SYDVKM in the germline V gene. With 1 base clipped from V and 6 bases from J, the junction kept 2 bases outside the gene matches. The CDR3 sequence: CASSLYDRDGYTF. DNA for the CDR3: TGTGCCAGCAGTTTATACGACAGGGATGGCTACACCTTC.

The chain uses TRBV29-1 and TRBJ1-4, with D hard to call. The CDR3 has 13 amino acids. Trimming shortened V by 2 bases and J by 8 bases, and 12 bases separated the two germline ends. The germline gives CDR1 SQVTM, CDR2 ANQGSEA. The CDR3 coding sequence is TGCAGCGTTGAACGGGTCGAGGACGAAAAACTGTTTTTT. Protein sequence: CSVERVEDEKLFF.

In its sample, this clonotype was seen many times. This chain connects TRBV6-1 to TRBJ2-5; D is unresolved. Germline V CDR1 and CDR2: MNHNS, SASEGT. Trimming removed 3 bases at V and 3 bases at J, with 8 bases between. This CDR3 spans 13 amino acids. CDR3 nucleotides: TGTGCCAGCAGTGAGACGTGGGAAGAGACCCAGTACTTC. It codes for CASSETWEETQYF.

The chain combines TRBV5-1 with TRBJ2-3; D is perhaps TRBD2 (5 bases). This CDR3 region has 17 residues. From germline, CDR1 is SGHRS and CDR2 YFSETQ. The V end lost 4 bases, the J end lost 0 bases, and 18 bases lay between the germline ends. The CDR3 loop reads CASSQPRTHQSTDTQYF. CDR3 sequence (DNA): TGCGCCAGCAGCCAACCTCGGACTCACCAAAGCACAGATACGCAGTATTTT.